This T cell receptor beta chain was retrieved from a study of blood T cell repertoires in COVID-19. V dropped 0 bases and J dropped 2 bases, with 11 bases sitting between them. The CDR3 sequence is 17 residues long. Germline V gene data show CDR1 as MGHRA and CDR2 as YSYEKL. The table came from immunoSEQ multiplex PCR; TCRdb's copy has only in-frame clones and leaves some out. The sample includes fewer than 250,000 clones, around nine tenths of them seen just once. The clonotype comes from a man aged 25 to 40 with COVID-19, enrolled during active disease. The sequencing input was peripheral blood. The chain joins TRBV4-1 to TRBJ1-6; D is uncertain. The CDR3 DNA sequence: TGCGCCAGCAGCCAAGATAGTTCGGGGACCTATAATTCACCCCTCCACTTT. It specifies CASSQDSSGTYNSPLHF.